The clone carrying this T cell receptor beta chain was detected many times. CDR1 and CDR2 (germline): SEHNR, FQNEAQ (reference sequence). This CDR3 is built from 13 residues. Deletions cut 3 bases from V and 1 base from J, with 6 bases between. This sample's TCRbeta library carried unique molecular identifier barcodes. TCRdb analysed the PCR reads with MiXCR anew, one entry per CDR3 protein. The top ten hold about 14% of the sample, which has 70,000 to 100,000 distinct CDR3 sequences, 12% seen once. The data derive from a study of T-cell reconstitution after alpha-beta-depleted transplantation in children.

This specimen consisted of PBMCs from the stem cell graft donor, obtained from the stem cell graft. The V gene is TRBV7-9, the J gene TRBJ2-5; D gene unclear. The sequence was collected from a human donor who donated a stem cell graft to a child with inherited bone marrow failure. CDR3 protein: CASSLRTQETQYF. The CDR3 nucleotides read TGTGCCAGCAGCTTGAGGACCCAAGAGACCCAGTACTTC.